The entry below gives a single T cell receptor beta chain sequence along with its context. Using a J-beta primer mix together with a sample-barcoded 5' primer, a second PCR was run for about 7 to 12 cycles. TCRdb processed the 5' RACE reads anew with MiXCR; each CDR3 protein has one entry. This sample has 850,000 to 1,300,000 distinct CDR3 sequences, with around 45% found just once. This entry comes from a study of blood T cells in healthy people across ages. Germline loops: CDR1 DFQATT, CDR2 SNEGSKA (reference sequence). The CDR3 loop spans 14 amino acids. The source of this sequence is a woman aged 60-75 years in good health. The sample comprised blood. The genes are TRBV20-1 and TRBJ2-7; 10 nucleotides match TRBD2. The J call may be faulty, since TRBJ2-5 better matches the DNA end. CDR3 sequence: CSARVPSGRETQYF. The CDR3 region has the DNA TGCAGTGCTAGGGTGCCTAGCGGGAGAGAGACCCAGTACTTC.